The T cell receptor (beta chain) under discussion was sequenced for a study of lymphopenia after photon versus proton radiotherapy. Study-level results: After the lymphocyte nadir, photon-treated repertoires showed oligoclonal expansion, especially of CD8+ Temra cells. Only patients who died were analyzed for survival; proton advantage is unproven. Relative stability marked proton patients; photon patients lost diversity and naive cells. A bigger post-nadir fall in TCR diversity correlated inversely with survival time in deceased patients.

Turning to this clone: The antigen is not known.

The repertoire was sequenced with immunoSEQ multiplex PCR; TCRdb's copy has only in-frame clones and lacks some. The top ten hold about 2% of the sample, which has around 63,000 clones, around 88% seen once. Trimming left V 4 bases short and J 4 bases short, with 9 bases between. Per the germline V gene, CDR1 is SGHDT and CDR2 is YYEEEE. The CDR3 sequence is 13 residues long. Sample: peripheral blood, taken from a patient treated with photon-based radiotherapy. The genes are TRBV5-6 and TRBJ1-3; D not resolved. This sequence originates from a man in his forties with gastric cancer. CDR3 in DNA: TGTGCCAGCAGCGCCCCGGGGGGAAACACCATATATTTT. The encoded protein is CASSAPGGNTIYF.